Listed below are T cell receptor beta chains from one sample, sequenced in a study of T cells in localized non-small cell lung cancer. This table comes from immunoSEQ multiplex PCR, and its TCRdb copy is limited to in-frame clones, with some not included. Seen here are about 48,000 clones, around 77% observed once, and the top ten hold less than 20%. The material was peripheral blood, obtained before any cancer treatment. All receptors come from a man aged 40 to 75 with stage I squamous cell lung carcinoma. Both conserved end residues are part of each CDR3. The order of the fields is J gene, D gene, clone size, V gene, CDR3 protein, CDR3 DNA. A D gene is named only where the DNA matches it firmly. Clone size is not always given. Where it is, it says once, few, many or a class for expanded clones.

TRBJ1-6	TRBD1	.	TRBV5-5	CASSPRGQGNSPLHF	TGTGCCAGCAGCCCCAGGGGACAGGGTAATTCACCCCTCCACTTT
TRBJ1-1	TRBD1	.	TRBV10-3	CAISGRPPLGTGNTEAFF	TGTGCCATCAGTGGAAGACCACCTCTGGGGACAGGGAATACTGAAGCTTTCTTT
TRBJ2-7	TRBD1	.	TRBV4-3	CASSQTGQGYEQYF	TGCGCCAGCAGCCAAACGGGACAGGGGTACGAGCAGTACTTC
TRBJ1-5	.	.	TRBV9	CASSVDGAGQPQHF	TGTGCCAGCAGCGTAGACGGGGCTGGTCAGCCCCAGCATTTT
TRBJ1-5	TRBD1	many	TRBV19	CASRTGQGSNQPQHF	TGTGCCAGTAGAACGGGACAGGGGAGCAATCAGCCCCAGCATTTT
TRBJ2-5	.	.	TRBV7-2	CASSFAGRQSGETQYF	TGTGCCAGCAGCTTTGCTGGACGACAAAGCGGGGAGACCCAGTACTTC
TRBJ2-2	.	once	TRBV29-1	CSAPKTSPTGELFF	TGCAGCGCGCCCAAGACCAGTCCCACCGGGGAGCTGTTTTTT
TRBJ2-5	.	once	TRBV5-4	CASSSILQRQETQYF	TGTGCCAGCAGCTCTATACTACAGAGACAAGAGACCCAGTACTTC
TRBJ2-3	TRBD2	.	TRBV4-2	CASSQEGPHSGGRIYTQYF	TGTGCCAGCAGCCAAGAAGGGCCCCATAGCGGGGGGCGGATTTATACGCAGTATTTT
TRBJ2-7	.	.	TRBV11-1	CASSPSTGTREQYF	TGTGCCAGCAGCCCGTCGACAGGGACTCGCGAGCAGTACTTC
TRBJ2-1	TRBD2	.	TRBV6-4	CASREIAGGYNEQFF	TGTGCCAGCAGGGAAATAGCGGGGGGGTACAATGAGCAGTTCTTC
TRBJ1-4	.	.	TRBV19	CATTRGPGRTNEKLFF	TGTGCCACCACCAGGGGACCAGGGAGAACTAATGAAAAACTGTTTTTT
TRBJ2-7	.	.	TRBV7-9	CASSLSKGAQPSTYEQYF	TGTGCCAGCAGCTTATCCAAAGGGGCCCAGCCATCAACCTACGAGCAGTACTTC
TRBJ1-1	TRBD1	.	TRBV19	CASSFLTGSAEAFF	TGTGCCAGTAGTTTTTTGACAGGGTCTGCTGAAGCTTTCTTT
TRBJ2-3	.	.	TRBV7-9	CASSLGQYSTDTQYF	TGTGCCAGCAGCTTAGGACAGTACAGCACAGATACGCAGTATTTT
TRBJ2-5	.	.	TRBV27	CASSLWGSGRKETQYF	TGTGCCAGCAGTTTATGGGGGTCGGGCCGCAAAGAGACCCAGTACTTC
TRBJ1-2	TRBD1	.	TRBV5-1	CASSLGDRNYGYTF	TGCGCCAGCAGCTTGGGGGACAGAAACTATGGCTACACCTTC
TRBJ2-3	.	.	TRBV19	CASSRSNAEDTQYF	TGTGCCAGCTCTAGAAGTAACGCGGAAGATACGCAGTATTTT
TRBJ2-1	TRBD2	.	TRBV27	CASSPTSGGGNEQFF	TGTGCCAGCAGTCCGACTAGCGGGGGGGGCAATGAGCAGTTCTTC
TRBJ2-1	.	.	TRBV15	CATSGRQVHANEQFF	TGTGCCACCAGCGGACGACAGGTACATGCGAATGAGCAGTTCTTC
TRBJ1-1	.	.	TRBV11-2	CASSLDQGMNTEAFF	TGTGCCAGCAGCTTAGATCAGGGTATGAACACTGAAGCTTTCTTT
TRBJ2-5	.	.	TRBV7-3	CASSLTTTGRETQYF	TGTGCCAGCAGCTTAACCACGACAGGGAGGGAGACCCAGTACTTC
TRBJ1-2	.	.	TRBV4-1	CASSLSGGVNYGYTF	TGCGCCAGCAGCCTCAGTGGGGGGGTTAACTATGGCTACACCTTC
TRBJ1-2	TRBD1	.	TRBV6-1	CASVGTGSNYGYTF	TGTGCCAGCGTAGGGACAGGCTCTAACTATGGCTACACCTTC
TRBJ1-2	TRBD1	few	TRBV2	CASTIQGDGYTF	TGTGCCAGCACCATACAGGGGGATGGCTACACCTTC
TRBJ2-3	.	.	TRBV4-3	CASSPDLYTGRFGTDTQYF	TGCGCCAGTTCCCCGGACCTCTACACGGGGCGTTTCGGCACAGATACGCAGTATTTT
TRBJ1-4	TRBD1	.	TRBV30	CAWSPRTGLATNEKLFF	TGTGCCTGGAGTCCAAGGACAGGCCTTGCAACTAATGAAAAACTGTTTTTT
TRBJ2-6	.	.	TRBV9	CASSPLDRSSGANVLTF	TGTGCCAGCAGCCCTTTAGACAGGAGCTCTGGGGCCAACGTCCTGACTTTC
TRBJ2-2	TRBD1	.	TRBV11-2	CASSLDQAGGGELFF	TGTGCCAGCAGCTTAGATCAAGCAGGGGGCGGGGAGCTGTTTTTT
TRBJ2-7	.	.	TRBV11-1	CASSLGVGFYEQYF	TGTGCCAGCAGCTTAGGGGTTGGGTTCTACGAGCAGTACTTC
TRBJ2-3	TRBD2	.	TRBV18	CASSRGVAFTDTQYF	TGTGCCAGCTCCCGGGGGGTAGCTTTCACAGATACGCAGTATTTT
TRBJ2-4	TRBD1	.	TRBV11-2	CASSPAARDREDF	TGTGCCAGCAGCCCCGCCGCCCGGGACAGGGAGGACTTC
TRBJ2-1	TRBD2	.	TRBV9	CASSVGASGGAYEQFF	TGTGCCAGCAGCGTAGGCGCTAGCGGGGGGGCCTATGAGCAGTTCTTC
TRBJ1-5	.	.	TRBV6-1	CASSWEAVNNQPQHF	TGTGCCAGCAGTTGGGAGGCAGTAAACAATCAGCCCCAGCATTTT
TRBJ2-1	TRBD2	.	TRBV7-9	CASSLPRRLAGAYNEQFF	TGTGCCAGCAGCCTCCCCCGTAGACTAGCGGGGGCCTACAATGAGCAGTTCTTC
TRBJ1-2	TRBD1	.	TRBV30	CAWWDRRTYGYTF	TGTGCCTGGTGGGACAGACGGACCTATGGCTACACCTTC
TRBJ2-5	TRBD2	.	TRBV7-9	CASSLELLAGVETQYF	TGTGCCAGCAGCTTAGAACTACTAGCGGGGGTTGAGACCCAGTACTTC
TRBJ1-5	TRBD1	.	TRBV6-6	CASSFRETGGNQPQHF	TGTGCCAGCAGTTTTCGTGAGACAGGGGGCAATCAGCCCCAGCATTTT
TRBJ1-2	TRBD1	.	TRBV5-1	CASSPGQGASYTF	TGCGCCAGCAGCCCCGGACAGGGCGCCTCTTACACCTTC